This T cell receptor (beta chain) was sequenced for a study of blood T cell repertoires in COVID-19. The V and J ends lost 4 bases and 2 bases respectively, with 13 bases between them. The CDR3 covers 15 residues. Germline-derived CDR1 and CDR2 are SGHAT and FQNNGV. The protocol was immunoSEQ multiplex PCR, while the TCRdb copy is restricted to in-frame clones and leaves out a portion. The top ten clones hold 8.5% to 12% of a sample with 390,000 or so clones, more than 75% of them seen once. This sequence was found in a woman aged 25 to 39 with COVID-19, enrolled during active disease. The chain is built from TRBV11-2 and TRBJ2-3, with D possibly being TRBD2 (5 bases). Sequenced material: peripheral blood. As DNA, the CDR3 is TGTGCCAGCAGCTACCCCCAGCGGTACACAGATACGCAGTATTTT. Its protein is CASSYPQRYTDTQYF.